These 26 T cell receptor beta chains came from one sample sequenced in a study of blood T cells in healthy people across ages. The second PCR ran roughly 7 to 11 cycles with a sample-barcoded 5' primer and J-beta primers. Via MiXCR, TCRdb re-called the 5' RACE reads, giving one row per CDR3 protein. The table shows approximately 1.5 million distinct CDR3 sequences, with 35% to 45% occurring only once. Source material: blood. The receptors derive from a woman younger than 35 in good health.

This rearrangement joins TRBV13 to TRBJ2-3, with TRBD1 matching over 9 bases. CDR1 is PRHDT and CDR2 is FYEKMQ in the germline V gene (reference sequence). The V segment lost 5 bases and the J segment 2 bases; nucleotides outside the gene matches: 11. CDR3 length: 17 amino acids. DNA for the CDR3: TGTGCCAGCAGCCCTCCCCCGGGACAGGGAAACACAGATACGCAGTATTTT. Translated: CASSPPPGQGNTDTQYF.

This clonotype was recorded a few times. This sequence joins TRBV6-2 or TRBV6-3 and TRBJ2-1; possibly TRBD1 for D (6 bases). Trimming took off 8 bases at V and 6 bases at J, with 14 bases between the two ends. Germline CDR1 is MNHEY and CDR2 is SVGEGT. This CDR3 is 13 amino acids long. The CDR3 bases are TGTGCCAGCGGGGCATGGGGGCCCAATGAGCAGTTCTTC. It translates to CASGAWGPNEQFF.

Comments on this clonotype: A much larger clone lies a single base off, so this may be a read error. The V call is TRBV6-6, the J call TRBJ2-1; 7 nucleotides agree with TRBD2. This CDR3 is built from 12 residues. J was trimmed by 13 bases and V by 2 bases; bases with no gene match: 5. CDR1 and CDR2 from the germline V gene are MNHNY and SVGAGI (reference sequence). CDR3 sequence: CASSYGGETQFF. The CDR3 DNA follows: TGTGCCAGCAGTTACGGGGGGGAGACCCAGTTCTTC.

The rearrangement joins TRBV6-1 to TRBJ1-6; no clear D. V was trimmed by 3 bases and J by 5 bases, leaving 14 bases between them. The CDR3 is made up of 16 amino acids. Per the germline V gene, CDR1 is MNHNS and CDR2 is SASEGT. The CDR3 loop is CASSDPSAADNSPLHF. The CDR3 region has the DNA TGTGCCAGCAGTGATCCCTCGGCAGCTGATAATTCACCCCTCCACTTT.

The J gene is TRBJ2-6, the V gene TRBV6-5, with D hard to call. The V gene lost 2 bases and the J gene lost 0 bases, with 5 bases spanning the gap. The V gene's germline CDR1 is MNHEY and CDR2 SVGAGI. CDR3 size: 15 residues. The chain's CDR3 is CASSYLPSGANVLTF. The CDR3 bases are TGTGCCAGCAGTTACCTGCCCTCTGGGGCCAACGTCCTGACTTTC.

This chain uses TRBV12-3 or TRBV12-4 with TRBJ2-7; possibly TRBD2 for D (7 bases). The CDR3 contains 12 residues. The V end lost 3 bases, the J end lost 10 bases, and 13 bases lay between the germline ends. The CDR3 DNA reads TGTGCCAGCAGTTTTGCGGGGGCAATACAGTACTTC. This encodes CASSFAGAIQYF.

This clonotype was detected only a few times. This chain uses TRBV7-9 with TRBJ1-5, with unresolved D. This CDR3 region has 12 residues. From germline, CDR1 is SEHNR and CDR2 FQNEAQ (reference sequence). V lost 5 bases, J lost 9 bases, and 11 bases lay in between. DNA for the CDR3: TGTGCCAGCAGCCTAGATCCCGGGCCCCAGCATTTT. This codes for CASSLDPGPQHF.

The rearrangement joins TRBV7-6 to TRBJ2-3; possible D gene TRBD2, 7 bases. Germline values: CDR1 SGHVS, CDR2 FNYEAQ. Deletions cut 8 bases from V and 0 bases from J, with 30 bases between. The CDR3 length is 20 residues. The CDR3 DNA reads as TGTGCCAGCGGTGCCGGGGGGCTTGATTGGATGATTTTTAGCACAGATACGCAGTATTTT. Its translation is CASGAGGLDWMIFSTDTQYF.

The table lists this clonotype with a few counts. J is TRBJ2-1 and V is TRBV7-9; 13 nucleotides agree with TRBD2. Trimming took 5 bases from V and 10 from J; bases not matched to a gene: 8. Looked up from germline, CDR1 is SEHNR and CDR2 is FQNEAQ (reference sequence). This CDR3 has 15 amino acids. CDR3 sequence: CASSRGTSGAGEQFF. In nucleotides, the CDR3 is TGTGCCAGCAGCCGAGGGACTAGCGGGGCCGGAGAGCAGTTCTTC. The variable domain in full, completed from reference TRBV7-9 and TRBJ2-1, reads DTGVSQNPRHKITKRGQNVTFRCDPISEHNRLYWYRQTLGQGPEFLTYFQNEAQLEKSRLLSDRFSAERPKGSFSTLEIQRTEQGDSAMYLCASSRGTSGAGEQFFGPGTRLTVL.

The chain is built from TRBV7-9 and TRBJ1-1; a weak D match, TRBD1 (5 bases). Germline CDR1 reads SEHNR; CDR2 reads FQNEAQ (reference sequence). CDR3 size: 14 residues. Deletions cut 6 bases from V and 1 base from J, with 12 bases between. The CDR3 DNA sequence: TGTGCCAGCAGGTCGGGACGTCCGAACACTGAAGCTTTCTTT. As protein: CASRSGRPNTEAFF.

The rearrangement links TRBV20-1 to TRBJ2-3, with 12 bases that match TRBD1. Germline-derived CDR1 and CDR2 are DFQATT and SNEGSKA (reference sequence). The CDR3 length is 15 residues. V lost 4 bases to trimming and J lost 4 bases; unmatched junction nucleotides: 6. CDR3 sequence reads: CSATSGQGAPDTQYF. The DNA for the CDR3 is TGCAGTGCTACTTCGGGACAGGGGGCGCCAGATACGCAGTATTTT.

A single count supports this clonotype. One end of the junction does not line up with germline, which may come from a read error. The CDR3, as DNA: TGTGCCGGCAGTGAAACAGGGTTGGAGACCCAGTACTTC. Translation gives CAGSETGLETQYF. The chain employs TRBV25-1 and TRBJ2-5, with D tentatively TRBD1 (6 bases). The CDR3 contains 13 residues. CDR1 and CDR2 from the germline V gene are MGHDK and SYGVNS.

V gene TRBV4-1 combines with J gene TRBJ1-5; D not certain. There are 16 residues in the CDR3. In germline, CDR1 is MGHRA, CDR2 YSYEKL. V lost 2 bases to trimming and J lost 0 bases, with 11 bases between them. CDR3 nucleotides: TGCGCCAGCAGCCAACGGACGACGGATAGCAATCAGCCCCAGCATTTT. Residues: CASSQRTTDSNQPQHF.

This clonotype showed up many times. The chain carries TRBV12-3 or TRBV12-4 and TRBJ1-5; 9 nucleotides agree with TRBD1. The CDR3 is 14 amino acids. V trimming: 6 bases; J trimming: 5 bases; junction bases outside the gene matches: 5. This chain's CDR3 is CASSRWTGDQPQHF. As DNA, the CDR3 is TGTGCCAGCAGCCGATGGACAGGGGATCAGCCCCAGCATTTT.

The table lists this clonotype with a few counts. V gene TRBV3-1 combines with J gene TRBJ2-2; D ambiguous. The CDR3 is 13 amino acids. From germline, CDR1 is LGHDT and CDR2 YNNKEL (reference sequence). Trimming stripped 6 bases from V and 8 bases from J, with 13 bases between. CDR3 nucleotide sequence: TGTGCCAGCAGTCCACTTCTCGCAGGGGAGCTGTTTTTT. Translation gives CASSPLLAGELFF.

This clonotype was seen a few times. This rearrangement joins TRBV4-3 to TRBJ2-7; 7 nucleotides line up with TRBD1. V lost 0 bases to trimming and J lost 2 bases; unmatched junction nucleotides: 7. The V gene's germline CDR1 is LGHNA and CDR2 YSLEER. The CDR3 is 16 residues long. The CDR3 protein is CASSQDVTGETYEQYF. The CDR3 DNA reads TGCGCCAGCAGCCAAGATGTAACAGGGGAAACCTACGAGCAGTACTTC.

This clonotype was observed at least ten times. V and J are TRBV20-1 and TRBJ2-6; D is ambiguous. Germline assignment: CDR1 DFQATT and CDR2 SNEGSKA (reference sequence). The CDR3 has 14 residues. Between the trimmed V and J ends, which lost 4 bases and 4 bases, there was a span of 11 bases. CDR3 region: CSAIRFSGANVLTF. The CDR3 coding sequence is TGCAGTGCTATTCGGTTTAGCGGGGCCAACGTCCTGACTTTC.

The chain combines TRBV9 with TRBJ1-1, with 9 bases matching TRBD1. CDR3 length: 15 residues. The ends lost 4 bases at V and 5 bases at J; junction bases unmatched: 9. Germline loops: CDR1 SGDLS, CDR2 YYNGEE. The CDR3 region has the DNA TGTGCCAGCAGCACGACACAGGGGGCCTGGACTGAAGCTTTCTTT. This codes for CASSTTQGAWTEAFF.

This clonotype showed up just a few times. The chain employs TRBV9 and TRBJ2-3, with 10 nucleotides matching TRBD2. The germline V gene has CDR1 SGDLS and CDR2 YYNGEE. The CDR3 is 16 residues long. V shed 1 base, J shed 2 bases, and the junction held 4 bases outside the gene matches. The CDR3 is CASSVMSGRVTDTQYF. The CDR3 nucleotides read TGTGCCAGCAGCGTAATGAGCGGGAGGGTCACAGATACGCAGTATTTT. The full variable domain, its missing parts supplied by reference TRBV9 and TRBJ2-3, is DSGVTQTPKHLITATGQRVTLRCSPRSGDLSVYWYQQSLDQGLQFLIQYYNGEERAKGNILERFSAQQFPDLHSELNLSSLELGDSALYFCASSVMSGRVTDTQYFGPGTRLTVL.

The CDR3 region is CASSQDYRLLAKNIQYF. The CDR3 nucleotides are TGCGCCAGCAGCCAAGATTATCGGTTGCTAGCCAAAAACATTCAGTACTTC. The chain has TRBV4-3 and TRBJ2-4; D is undetermined. The V end lost 0 bases, the J end lost 0 bases, and 12 bases lay between the germline ends. This CDR3 is built from 17 residues. CDR1 and CDR2 from the germline V gene are LGHNA and YSLEER.

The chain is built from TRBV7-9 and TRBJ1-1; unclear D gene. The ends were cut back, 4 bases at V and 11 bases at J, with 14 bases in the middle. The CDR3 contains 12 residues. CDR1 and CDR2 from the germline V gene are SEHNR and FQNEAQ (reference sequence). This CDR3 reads CASSSDLIRAFF. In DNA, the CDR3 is TGTGCCAGCAGCTCGGACCTCATACGGGCTTTCTTT. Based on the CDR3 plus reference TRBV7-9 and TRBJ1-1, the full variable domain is DTGVSQNPRHKITKRGQNVTFRCDPISEHNRLYWYRQTLGQGPEFLTYFQNEAQLEKSRLLSDRFSAERPKGSFSTLEIQRTEQGDSAMYLCASSSDLIRAFFGQGTRLTVV.

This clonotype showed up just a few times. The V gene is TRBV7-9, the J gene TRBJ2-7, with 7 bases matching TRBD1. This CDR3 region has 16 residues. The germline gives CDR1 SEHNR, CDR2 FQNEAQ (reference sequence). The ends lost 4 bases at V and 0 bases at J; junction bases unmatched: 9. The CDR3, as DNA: TGTGCCAGCAGCTCTCGACAGGGCTTAACCTCCTACGAGCAGTACTTC. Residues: CASSSRQGLTSYEQYF.

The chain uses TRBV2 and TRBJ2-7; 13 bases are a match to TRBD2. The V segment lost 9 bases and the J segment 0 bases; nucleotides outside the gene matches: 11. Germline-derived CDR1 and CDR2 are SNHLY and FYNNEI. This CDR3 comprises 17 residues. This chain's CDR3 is CASSTWGLAGSSYEQYF. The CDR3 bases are TGTGCCAGTAGTACCTGGGGACTAGCGGGGTCCTCCTACGAGCAGTACTTC.

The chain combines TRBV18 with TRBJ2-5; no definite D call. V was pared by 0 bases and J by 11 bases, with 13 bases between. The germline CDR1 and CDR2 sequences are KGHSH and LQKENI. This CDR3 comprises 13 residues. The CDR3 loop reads CASSPPGRPEQYF. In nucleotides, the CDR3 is TGTGCCAGCTCACCACCCGGACGTCCAGAGCAGTACTTC.

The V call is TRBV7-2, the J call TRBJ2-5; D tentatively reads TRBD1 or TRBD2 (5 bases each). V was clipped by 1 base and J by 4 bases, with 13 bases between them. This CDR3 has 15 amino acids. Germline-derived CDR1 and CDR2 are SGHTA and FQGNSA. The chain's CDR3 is CASSLVGVRGETQYF. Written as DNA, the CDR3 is TGTGCCAGCAGCTTAGTGGGGGTCCGGGGAGAGACCCAGTACTTC.

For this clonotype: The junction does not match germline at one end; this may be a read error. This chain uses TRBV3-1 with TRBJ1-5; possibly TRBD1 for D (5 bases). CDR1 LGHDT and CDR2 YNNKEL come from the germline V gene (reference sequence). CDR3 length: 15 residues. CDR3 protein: CASSHGTGFNQPEHF. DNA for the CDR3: TGTGCTAGCAGTCACGGGACGGGTTTTAATCAGCCCGAGCATTTT.